The 26 T cell receptor beta chains below were found in one sample sequenced in a study of CD8 T cells in ankylosing spondylitis. TCRdb ran MiXCR on the 5' RACE reads and lists one entry per CDR3 protein. The table has 240,000 or so distinct CDR3 sequences, around 10% seen once. The sequenced sample was blood, either unsorted or a sorted T cell fraction (not recorded which). The receptors were sampled from a male donor with ankylosing spondylitis or in good health (not recorded which).

The chain has TRBV19 and TRBJ1-5; TRBD1 is a possible D gene (5 bases). The CDR3 length is 14 residues. Trimming cost V 3 bases and J 11 bases, with 17 bases left between them. In germline, CDR1 is LNHDA, CDR2 SQIVND (reference sequence). In DNA, the CDR3 is TGTGCCAGTAGTATGAGGGCAGGGTTCGTCGCCCAGCATTTT. Its protein product is CASSMRAGFVAQHF.

This clonotype appeared a few times. The CDR3 sequence is CASSLAISGLIGELFF. For the CDR3, the DNA is TGCGCCAGCAGCTTGGCCATTTCGGGTTTAATCGGGGAGCTGTTTTTT. V is TRBV5-1 and J is TRBJ2-2; D is undetermined. Germline lookup yields CDR1 SGHRS and CDR2 YFSETQ. With 0 bases removed from V and 7 bases from J, the gap between germline ends came to 16 bases. This CDR3 region has 16 residues. Based on the CDR3 plus reference TRBV5-1 and TRBJ2-2, the full variable domain is KAGVTQTPRYLIKTRGQQVTLSCSPISGHRSVSWYQQTPGQGLQFLFEYFSETQRNKGNFPGRFSGRQFSNSRSEMNVSTLELGDSALYLCASSLAISGLIGELFFGEGSRLTVL.

Only a few counts were recorded for this clonotype. The chain joins TRBV6-1 to TRBJ1-6, with no clear D. The CDR3 contains 13 residues. Deletions cut 1 base from V and 6 bases from J, with 4 bases between. The germline CDR1 and CDR2 sequences are MNHNS and SASEGT. CDR3 sequence: CASSEGSNSPLHF. The CDR3, as DNA: TGTGCCAGCAGTGAAGGTAGTAATTCACCCCTCCACTTT.

This clonotype was found many times. The chain carries TRBV20-1 and TRBJ2-7; TRBD2 might be the D (5 bases). The V end lost 0 bases, the J end lost 2 bases, and 14 bases lay between the germline ends. Germline lookup yields CDR1 DFQATT and CDR2 SNEGSKA (reference sequence). The CDR3 length is 15 residues. In DNA form, the CDR3 reads TGCAGTGCTAGAGATCGAGGAGCGGCCCCCTACGAGCAGTACTTC. This encodes CSARDRGAAPYEQYF.

In its sample, this clonotype was seen many times. CDR3 bases: TGTGCCAGCAGTTCCTCCCGTGAGGGAAACACCATATATTTT. It specifies CASSSSREGNTIYF. The genes are TRBV28 and TRBJ1-3; D is unresolved. CDR1 MDHEN and CDR2 SYDVKM come from the germline V gene. This CDR3 region has 14 residues. The V end lost 4 bases, the J end lost 4 bases, and 11 bases lay between the germline ends.

The CDR3 sequence: CASSLVAQQGAYNEQFF. DNA for the CDR3: TGTGCCAGCAGTTTAGTGGCCCAACAGGGGGCATACAATGAGCAGTTCTTC. This sequence joins TRBV12-3 or TRBV12-4 and TRBJ2-1; TRBD1 matches 9 bases. Trimming at V came to 1 base and at J to 4 bases, leaving 8 bases not matched to a gene. The CDR3 has 17 residues.

This clonotype was recorded at least ten times. The chain uses TRBV7-9 and TRBJ1-2; no reliable D call. The CDR3 runs 15 residues. V gave up 5 bases and J gave up 7 bases, with 20 bases separating them. Germline-derived CDR1 and CDR2 are SEHNR and FQNEAQ (reference sequence). CDR3 DNA: TGTGCCAGCAGCCGATCAGAGGGTGTGGAGCGTGGCTACACCTTC. This encodes CASSRSEGVERGYTF.

The J gene is TRBJ2-5, the V gene TRBV7-7; TRBD1 is a possible D gene (5 bases). Per germline, CDR1 SSHAT and CDR2 FNYEAQ (reference sequence). CDR3 length: 14 amino acids. V was trimmed by 5 bases and J by 2 bases, leaving 12 bases between them. The DNA for the CDR3 is TGTGCCAGCAGCGGCCTAGGGGTTCAAGAGACCCAGTACTTC. Its protein product is CASSGLGVQETQYF.

The chain uses TRBV7-3 and TRBJ2-3; D may be TRBD2 (6 bases). Germline V lookup: CDR1 SGHTA, CDR2 FQGTGA. V lost 5 bases to trimming and J lost 4 bases, with 10 bases between them. The CDR3 covers 13 residues. The CDR3 reads CASSQSGADTQYF. In DNA form, the CDR3 reads TGTGCCAGCAGCCAATCGGGGGCAGATACGCAGTATTTT.

The sample holds many counts of this clonotype. The V and J genes are TRBV4-1 and TRBJ2-2, with D unclear. Germline values: CDR1 MGHRA, CDR2 YSYEKL. This CDR3 is built from 17 residues. V was pared by 4 bases and J by 0 bases, with 15 bases between. The CDR3 DNA follows: TGCGCCAGCAGCCTAACCCTGGCACCTCCGAACACCGGGGAGCTGTTTTTT. Its protein is CASSLTLAPPNTGELFF.

This clonotype has at least ten counts. This rearrangement joins TRBV11-2 to TRBJ2-1; the D is unclear. The CDR3 contains 15 residues. V was clipped by 4 bases and J by 7 bases, with 17 bases between them. Germline V CDR1 and CDR2: SGHAT, FQNNGV. CDR3 loop: CASSSPDKAGNEQFF. In DNA form, the CDR3 reads TGTGCCAGCAGCTCACCAGACAAGGCCGGGAATGAGCAGTTCTTC.

This clonotype appeared many times. This rearrangement joins TRBV20-1 to TRBJ2-6; 7 bases line up with TRBD2. V lost 5 bases and J lost 0; bases outside the gene matches: 10. This CDR3 is 17 amino acids long. Per germline, CDR1 DFQATT and CDR2 SNEGSKA (reference sequence). As DNA, the CDR3 is TGCAGTGCTGGGTCTAGCGGATTTTCCTCTGGGGCCAACGTCCTGACTTTC. Its translation is CSAGSSGFSSGANVLTF.

This clonotype was counted ten times or more. The chain has TRBV12-3 or TRBV12-4 and TRBJ1-1; D is perhaps TRBD1 (6 bases). The ends were cut back, 6 bases at V and 3 bases at J, with 11 bases in the middle. This CDR3 contains 13 residues. The CDR3 sequence is CASSLGQYTEAFF. Written as DNA, the CDR3 is TGTGCCAGCAGCCTTGGACAGTACACTGAAGCTTTCTTT.

This clonotype was counted many times. The V call is TRBV29-1, the J call TRBJ2-1; D unresolved. Germline V CDR1 and CDR2: SQVTM, ANQGSEA. This CDR3 has 13 residues. With 5 bases removed from V and 15 bases from J, the gap between germline ends came to 23 bases. As DNA, the CDR3 is TGCAGCGTTTGGGTGGGTGGTAGCCCCTCGTCGTTCTTC. Encoded protein: CSVWVGGSPSSFF.

This clonotype was counted at least ten times. The chain recombines TRBV25-1 with TRBJ2-3; no definite D call. Looked up from germline, CDR1 is MGHDK and CDR2 is SYGVNS. The V and J ends lost 6 bases and 2 bases respectively, with 0 bases between them. The CDR3 is made up of 10 amino acids. CDR3 residues: CASSTDTQYF. The CDR3 DNA reads as TGTGCCAGCAGCACAGATACGCAGTATTTT.

The sample holds many counts of this clonotype. The rearrangement links TRBV27 to TRBJ1-4; perhaps TRBD1 as D (6 bases). The V and J ends lost 5 bases and 6 bases respectively, with 16 bases between them. The CDR3 covers 15 residues. Germline CDR1 MNHEY, CDR2 SMNVEV (reference sequence). This CDR3 reads CASSPKGDPHEKLFF. CDR3 bases: TGTGCCAGCAGTCCTAAGGGGGACCCGCATGAAAAACTGTTTTTT.

At least ten counts were recorded for this clonotype. V gene TRBV11-2 combines with J gene TRBJ2-3, with a possible D match to TRBD1 (6 bases). The CDR3 length is 15 residues. V gave up 5 bases and J gave up 0 bases, with 12 bases separating them. Germline CDR1 and CDR2: SGHAT and FQNNGV. CDR3 nucleotides: TGTGCCAGCAGCGAACTGAGGGGGAGCACAGATACGCAGTATTTT. Its translation: CASSELRGSTDTQYF.

This clonotype turned up a few times. The chain couples TRBV21-1 to TRBJ2-5; no check of the table's D call, TRBD2, against the DNA was made. TRBV21-1 is listed as a pseudogene. This CDR3 is 10 amino acids long. CDR3 residues: CASPLQTQYF. CDR3 DNA: TGTGCCAGCCCCCTCCAGACCCAGTACTTC.

This clonotype was seen only a few times. V and J are TRBV5-1 and TRBJ2-1; D not certain. This CDR3 is 12 amino acids long. Germline V CDR1 and CDR2: SGHRS, YFSETQ. The germline V and J ends were trimmed by 1 base and 9 bases, with 8 bases remaining between them. This chain's CDR3 is CASSLRLTEQFF. The CDR3 nucleotides are TGCGCCAGCAGCTTGCGCCTCACTGAGCAGTTCTTC.

V usage is TRBV19 and J usage is TRBJ2-2; tentatively, D is TRBD1 (6 bases). The CDR3 covers 15 residues. V shed 6 bases and J shed 4 bases, with 15 bases lying between them. Germline CDR1 is LNHDA and CDR2 is SQIVND (reference sequence). The CDR3 spells CASRRWDKGTGELFF. For the CDR3, the DNA is TGTGCCAGTAGGCGTTGGGACAAGGGCACCGGGGAGCTGTTTTTT. Together with reference TRBV19 and TRBJ2-2, the CDR3 gives the full variable domain: DGGITQSPKYLFRKEGQNVTLSCEQNLNHDAMYWYRQDPGQGLRLIYYSQIVNDFQKGDIAEGYSVSREKKESFPLTVTSAQKNPTAFYLCASRRWDKGTGELFFGEGSRLTVL.

The gene calls are TRBV10-1 and TRBJ1-3; D call uncertain. Germline V gene sequence: CDR1 WNHNN, CDR2 SYGVQD (reference sequence). V lost 2 bases and J 0 bases, leaving 11 bases between the germline ends. This CDR3 has 16 residues. The CDR3 DNA sequence: TGCGCCAGCAGTGAGACCCCAGGTGCCTCTGGAAACACCATATATTTT. Amino acid sequence: CASSETPGASGNTIYF.

This clonotype was recorded many times. The CDR3 region has the DNA TGTGCCAGCAGTGAGGGACAGGGCGGTTGGTCACCCCTCCACTTT. Its protein is CASSEGQGGWSPLHF. The J gene is TRBJ1-6, the V gene TRBV25-1, with 9 bases lining up with TRBD1. The CDR3 consists of 15 residues. The germline V gene encodes CDR1 MGHDK and CDR2 SYGVNS. V dropped 3 bases and J dropped 10; count of bases not matched to a gene: 7.

In its sample, this clonotype was seen many times. This chain joins TRBV20-1 and TRBJ2-4, with 8 bases aligning to TRBD2. Germline loops: CDR1 DFQATT, CDR2 SNEGSKA (reference sequence). Germline trimming cut 3 bases from V and 2 bases from J; bases unmatched to any gene: 9. The CDR3 loop spans 16 amino acids. The CDR3 protein is CSARPLLAETKNIQYF. DNA for the CDR3: TGCAGTGCTAGGCCCCTACTAGCGGAAACCAAAAACATTCAGTACTTC.

The chain couples TRBV5-1 to TRBJ2-2; no clear D gene. Germline CDR1 SGHRS, CDR2 YFSETQ. V dropped 5 bases and J dropped 7 bases, with 12 bases sitting between them. The CDR3 sequence is 13 residues long. The CDR3 sequence: CASSPDVGGELFF. In DNA, the CDR3 is TGCGCCAGCAGTCCCGACGTAGGCGGGGAGCTGTTTTTT. Drawing the rest from reference TRBV5-1 and TRBJ2-2, the complete variable domain is KAGVTQTPRYLIKTRGQQVTLSCSPISGHRSVSWYQQTPGQGLQFLFEYFSETQRNKGNFPGRFSGRQFSNSRSEMNVSTLELGDSALYLCASSPDVGGELFFGEGSRLTVL.

This clonotype was counted ten times or more. This rearrangement joins TRBV5-1 to TRBJ2-1; a possible D gene is TRBD2 (6 bases). CDR1 is SGHRS and CDR2 is YFSETQ in the germline V gene. V was cut by 0 bases and J by 7 bases, with 11 bases left in between. CDR3 length equals 14 residues. The DNA for the CDR3 is TGCGCCAGCAGCTTGGGGGAGGAGTTGAATGAGCAGTTCTTC. This codes for CASSLGEELNEQFF.

This clonotype has just a few counts. The V call is TRBV7-2, the J call TRBJ2-2; 8 bases agree with TRBD1. Germline V gene data show CDR1 as SGHTA and CDR2 as FQGNSA. V gave up 5 bases and J gave up 4 bases; unmatched junction bases: 9. CDR3 length: 16 amino acids. The CDR3 reads CASSRDRSRATGELFF. The CDR3 DNA reads as TGTGCCAGCAGCAGGGACAGGTCGAGGGCCACCGGGGAGCTGTTTTTT.